This TCR beta chain derives from a study of vaccination and CD4 T cells after COVID-19. Study as a whole: Subjects got two shots of BNT162b2 or mRNA-1273 vaccine.

Study results and limitations: Median about 88% of reactive clones detected in convalescent patients emerged only post-vaccination.

This clonotype was seen a few times. Its antigen is not known. An Oncomine TCR Beta short-read assay was used to sequence the DNA from cultured CD4+ T cells. TCRdb ran MiXCR on the PCR reads and lists one entry per CDR3 protein. The sample holds under 25,000 distinct CDR3 sequences, roughly 29% seen once. The sample's treatment: approximately 9-day PBMC culture with coronavirus spike peptide pools or control peptides (ViraFEST assay). Fresh medium (containing IL-2) replaced half the medium on days 3 and 7. In germline, CDR1 is GTSNPN, CDR2 SVGIG (reference sequence). V was clipped by 0 bases and J by 3 bases, with 8 bases between them. This CDR3 comprises 13 residues.

Sequencing was carried out using cultured CD4+ T cells from blood. The chain couples TRBV30 to TRBJ2-5; no firm D call. The TCR sequence derives from a human donor with COVID-19. CDR3 sequence (DNA): TGTGCCTGGAGTGTTGGGATAAAAGAGACCCAGTACTTC. It encodes CAWSVGIKETQYF.